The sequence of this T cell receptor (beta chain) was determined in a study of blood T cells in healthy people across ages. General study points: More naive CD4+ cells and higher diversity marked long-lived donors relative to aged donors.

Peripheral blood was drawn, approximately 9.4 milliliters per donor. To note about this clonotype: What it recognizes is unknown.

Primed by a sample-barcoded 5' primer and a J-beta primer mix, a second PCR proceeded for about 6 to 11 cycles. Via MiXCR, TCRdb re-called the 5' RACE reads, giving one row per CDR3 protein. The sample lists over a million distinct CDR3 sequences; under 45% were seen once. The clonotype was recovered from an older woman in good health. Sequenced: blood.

The CDR3 DNA reads TGTGCCAGCAGCCCCGGACTAGCGGGCTTCACAGATACGCAGTATTTT. Protein product: CASSPGLAGFTDTQYF. V and J are TRBV5-4 and TRBJ2-3; 11 bases agree with TRBD2. J was trimmed by 2 bases and V by 4 bases; bases with no gene match: 6. CDR1 is SGHNT, CDR2 YYREEE, per germline (reference sequence). There are 16 residues in the CDR3.